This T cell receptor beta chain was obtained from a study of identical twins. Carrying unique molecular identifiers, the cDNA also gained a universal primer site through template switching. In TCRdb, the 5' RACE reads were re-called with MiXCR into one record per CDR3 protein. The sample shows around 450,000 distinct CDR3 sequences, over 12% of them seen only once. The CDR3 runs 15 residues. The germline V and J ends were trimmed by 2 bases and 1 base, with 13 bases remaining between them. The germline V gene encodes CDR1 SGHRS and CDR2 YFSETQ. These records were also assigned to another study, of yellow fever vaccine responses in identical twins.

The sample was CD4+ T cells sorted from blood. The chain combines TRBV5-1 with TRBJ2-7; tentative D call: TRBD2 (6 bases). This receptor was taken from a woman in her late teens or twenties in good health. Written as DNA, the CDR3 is TGCGCCAGCAGCTTTCAGGGAGGCTTATCCTACGAGCAGTACTTC. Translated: CASSFQGGLSYEQYF. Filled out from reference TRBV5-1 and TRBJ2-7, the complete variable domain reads KAGVTQTPRYLIKTRGQQVTLSCSPISGHRSVSWYQQTPGQGLQFLFEYFSETQRNKGNFPGRFSGRQFSNSRSEMNVSTLELGDSALYLCASSFQGGLSYEQYFGPGTRLTVT.